The source of this T cell receptor beta chain is a study of tumor and adjacent non-tumor tissue in lung cancer (dated by TCRdb to about 2018). For context, the study as a whole: The cohort included 12 adenocarcinoma, a couple of squamous cell carcinoma and 1 small cell lung cancer patients. Ages among the 15 or so patients ranged from about 31 to 76 years, there were 10 men and 5 women, and disease was at TNM stage I to III. Sequencing generated a total of approximately 130,000,000 productive TCRbeta reads, averaging roughly 4.2 million reads per sample. Bulk TCRbeta repertoires were compared between lung tumor tissue and matched distant non-tumor lung tissue obtained from around 14 lung cancer patients. About 30 paired specimens, one tumor and one normal lung sample per patient, were profiled by TCRbeta CDR3 sequencing.

RNA was isolated from bulk unsorted tissue, and RNA quality was assessed with a NanoDrop ND-1000 and an Agilent 2100. Normal lung samples were distant non-tumor tissue taken more than 3 cm from the tumor edge. All donors had newly diagnosed lung cancer, had not received prior chemotherapy, and were admitted for thoracic surgery in China between August and November 2014. Patients who had received previous radiotherapy or chemotherapy, or who had another concurrent cancer, were excluded from the study. Pieces of surgical tissue measuring about 1-2.1 cm3 were kept in RNAlater solution and held at -80 degrees C until needed. From a lookup of the germline V gene, CDR1 and CDR2 are SGDLS and YYNGEE. Spanning cysteine to phenylalanine, the CDR3 consists of 16 amino acids. This entry keeps only the CDR3 DNA: 48 bases, framed from base 1. The junction shows trimming of 1 base on V and 0 bases on J, and the gene matches do not reach 3 bases of it.

Libraries were prepared through multiplex PCR. The sequencing machine was an Illumina HiSeq 2500. TCRbeta libraries were built by three rounds of nested PCR using primers (Table S4), following protocols modified from ARM-PCR. Before sequencing, PCR products in the 200-500 bp range were cut out of the gel and cleaned up using the QIAquick gel extraction kit. The authors processed their data as follows. Reads were cleaned with Trimmomatic, merged with FLASH into complete CDR3 sequences, and assigned to V(D)J germline segments with MiTCR. VDJtools was used to compute clonal diversity as the inverse Simpson's index. A read counted as productive if the sequence was in-frame and lacked a premature stop codon. TCRdb reran the public reads through fastp at Q25 and MiXCR, keeping productive beta chains. CDR3 protein duplicates are merged, each entry listing the most common genes and DNA. These V and J calls derive from TCRdb rather than the authors' analysis. The sample data list about 44,000 distinct CDR3 sequences, and roughly 60% of these were observed just once. The top ten clones comprise 19% of the sample.

Here is what the overall study found, with its caveats: Significantly higher TCR diversity was found in younger patients, and higher tumor TCR diversity was associated with shorter overall and disease-free survival. The methods do not name the sequencing platform or mention unique molecular identifiers. The top 100 clones accounted for a significantly larger cumulative portion of the repertoire in normal lung than in tumor tissue. Because peripheral blood was not sequenced, blood TCRbeta repertoires in the lung cancer patients of the study were not examined. Tumor tissue showed significantly greater TCR diversity (inverse Simpson) than normal lung tissue (approximately 430 vs 150, P = 0.0075, Mann-Whitney U test). With only about 16 patients in the cohort, the authors noted that larger samples and more detailed clinical data are needed.

Turning to this clonotype: Its antigen is not yet known. No base quality information exists; no much larger clone differs at one position.

The sequencing sample was made of distant non-tumor lung tissue. This chain is built from TRBV9 and TRBJ2-2; TRBD2 lines up with 7 middle nucleotides. The sequence derives from a middle-aged woman with non-small cell lung cancer. CDR3 loop: CASSVTSASNTGELFF. In nucleotides, the sequence is TGTGCCAGCAGCGTAACTAGCGCTTCGAACACCGGGGAGCTGTTTTTT.